This T cell receptor beta chain derives from a study of shared clonotypes between healthy human individuals. The CDR3 loop spans 17 amino acids. CDR1 is SEHNR, CDR2 FQNEAQ, per germline (reference sequence). The V end was cut by 1 base, the J end by 4 bases, with 19 bases between. Findings and limits, study-wide: Compared with memory subsets, naive subsets generally had larger estimated richness.

On this clone itself: Its antigen is unknown.

In the original workflow: Filtering differed, since immunoSEQ gave only junction sequences and no quality scores. Using immunoSEQ multiplex PCR, the repertoire was profiled, and TCRdb retains in-frame clones only, with some absent. V, J and clone size were drawn from that table, and D and trimming were deduced from the DNA. The table includes about 2.2 million clones, approximately 92% detected once. CD8 cells classed as naive were CD45RO-negative and positively selected for CCR7, excluding terminally differentiated effector memory CD45RA+ cells. Sequencing input: naive CD8+ T cells from PBMCs. V and J are TRBV7-9 and TRBJ1-1; D not resolved. The receptor's source is a man between 18 and 29 years old in good health. Some clones in this sample may be carry-over from other donors' samples. CDR3 nucleotide sequence: TGTGCCAGCAGCTTAGGAGGTCCGGGCAGCGGTGGCACTGAAGCTTTCTTT. Translating it yields CASSLGGPGSGGTEAFF. Together with reference TRBV7-9 and TRBJ1-1, the CDR3 gives the full variable domain: DTGVSQNPRHKITKRGQNVTFRCDPISEHNRLYWYRQTLGQGPEFLTYFQNEAQLEKSRLLSDRFSAERPKGSFSTLEIQRTEQGDSAMYLCASSLGGPGSGGTEAFFGQGTRLTVV.